One and the same sample provided the 17 T cell receptor beta chains below, sequenced in a study of beta chain features in type 1 diabetes. The authors reverse transcribed all of the isolated RNA, so sequencing captured expressed TCRB transcripts. The method was immunoSEQ multiplex PCR; TCRdb's version includes in-frame clones alone and lacks a portion of them. The table includes under 90,000 clones, roughly 30% detected once. The sample was stem cell memory CD4+ T cells from blood. These receptors were taken from a woman younger than 35 in good health.

This clone came up a few times. This CDR3 reads CASINSGANVLTF. Written as DNA, the CDR3 is TGTGCCAGCATTAACTCTGGGGCCAACGTCCTGACTTTC. This sequence joins TRBV6-1 and TRBJ2-6; D gene ambiguous. The germline V gene encodes CDR1 MNHNS and CDR2 SASEGT. The CDR3 extends over 13 amino acids. The ends were cut back, 7 bases at V and 0 bases at J, with 4 bases in the middle.

This clone was seen more than once but under ten times. The rearrangement joins TRBV29-1 to TRBJ2-7; tentative D call: TRBD1 (5 bases). Germline-derived CDR1 and CDR2 are SQVTM and ANQGSEA. This CDR3 spans 14 amino acids. Trimming pared 6 bases from V and 1 base from J, leaving 16 bases between. The CDR3 is CSVSQGEYSYEQYF. CDR3 bases: TGCAGCGTCTCCCAGGGCGAATATTCCTACGAGCAGTACTTC.

The rearrangement joins TRBV12-5 to TRBJ1-1; possible D gene TRBD1, 6 bases. There are 14 residues in the CDR3. From germline, CDR1 is LGHNT and CDR2 FRNRAP. V was pared by 1 base and J by 6 bases, with 12 bases between. The CDR3 loop reads CASGLGGQAAEAFF. CDR3 in DNA: TGTGCTAGTGGTTTGGGGGGACAAGCGGCTGAAGCTTTCTTT.

The chain combines TRBV30 with TRBJ1-2, with D possibly TRBD1 on 6 matching bases. Germline lookup yields CDR1 GTSNPN and CDR2 SVGIG (reference sequence). There are 13 residues in the CDR3. V lost 5 bases to trimming and J lost 7 bases, with 17 bases between them. CDR3 region: CAWSQGFAGGYTF. CDR3 sequence (DNA): TGTGCCTGGTCTCAGGGGTTTGCAGGTGGCTACACCTTC.

This clone was recorded a few times. V gene TRBV18 combines with J gene TRBJ2-1; the D is unclear. The CDR3 is 12 residues long. V shed 8 bases and J shed 4 bases, with 9 bases lying between them. Germline lookup yields CDR1 KGHSH and CDR2 LQKENI. CDR3 DNA sequence: TGTGCCAGCCATACTGGTTACAATGAGCAGTTCTTC. Translating it yields CASHTGYNEQFF.

V usage is TRBV2 and J usage is TRBJ1-1; D is uncertain. V lost 1 base and J lost 1, with 10 bases in between. The CDR3 consists of 15 residues. CDR1 SNHLY and CDR2 FYNNEI come from the germline V gene. CDR3 sequence: CASSEGALPNTEAFF. CDR3 nucleotide sequence: TGTGCCAGCAGTGAAGGGGCACTTCCGAACACTGAAGCTTTCTTT.

The J gene is TRBJ1-5, the V gene TRBV2, with TRBD1 matching 9 bases. This CDR3 is built from 15 residues. The germline V gene encodes CDR1 SNHLY and CDR2 FYNNEI. J gave up 4 bases and V 6 bases, and 7 bases lay outside the gene matches. This CDR3 is CASRVDRGQNQPQHF. The CDR3 DNA follows: TGTGCCAGCAGGGTGGACAGGGGCCAAAATCAGCCCCAGCATTTT.

This clone has just a few counts. The chain combines TRBV30 with TRBJ1-2; 8 bases fit TRBD1. J gave up 5 bases and V 5 bases, and 7 bases lay outside the gene matches. CDR3 length: 13 amino acids. The germline V gene encodes CDR1 GTSNPN and CDR2 SVGIG (reference sequence). CDR3 amino acids: CAWSTGVGYGYTF. Written as DNA, the CDR3 is TGTGCCTGGTCGACAGGGGTTGGGTATGGCTACACCTTC. Full variable domain (remainder filled in from reference TRBV30 and TRBJ1-2): SQTIHQWPATLVQPVGSPLSLECTVEGTSNPNLYWYRQAAGRGLQLLFYSVGIGQISSEVPQNLSASRPQDRQFILSSKKLLLSDSGFYLCAWSTGVGYGYTFGSGTRLTVV.

The CDR3 region has the DNA TGTGCCAGCAGCCAAGATTTGACTCCCCGGGGCTACAATGAGCAGTTCTTC. Residues: CASSQDLTPRGYNEQFF. This chain uses TRBV14 with TRBJ2-1, with D perhaps TRBD2 (5 bases). Germline V gene data show CDR1 as SGHDN and CDR2 as FVKESK. CDR3 length: 17 amino acids. The V end was cut by 0 bases, the J end by 3 bases, with 15 bases between.

The chain has TRBV5-1 and TRBJ2-7, with D possibly matching TRBD1 (7 bases). Germline V lookup: CDR1 SGHRS, CDR2 YFSETQ. This CDR3 region has 17 residues. With 4 bases removed from V and 0 bases from J, the gap between germline ends came to 20 bases. CDR3: CASSGLYGTASSYEQYF. The CDR3 DNA is TGCGCCAGCAGCGGACTATACGGGACAGCGAGCTCCTACGAGCAGTACTTC.

This clone was observed a few times. The chain links TRBV4-1 to TRBJ2-1; 7 bases align to TRBD2. CDR3 length: 15 residues. CDR1 is MGHRA and CDR2 is YSYEKL in the germline V gene. V gave up 0 bases and J gave up 5 bases; unmatched junction bases: 4. The CDR3 sequence: CASSQEREINNEQFF. The DNA of the CDR3 is TGCGCCAGCAGCCAAGAGCGGGAGATAAACAATGAGCAGTTCTTC.

This clone was detected only a few times. The gene calls are TRBV7-6 and TRBJ2-3; TRBD2 agrees at 13 bases. The CDR3 has 19 residues. V lost 4 bases, J lost 0 bases, and 10 bases stayed unmatched. CDR1 and CDR2 (germline): SGHVS, FNYEAQ. This CDR3 is CASSSGLAGKTSSTDTQYF. The CDR3 region has the DNA TGTGCCAGCAGCTCGGGACTAGCGGGAAAGACCTCTAGCACAGATACGCAGTATTTT.

This clone has more than one count but fewer than ten. V gene TRBV13 combines with J gene TRBJ2-3, with a tentative D call TRBD1 (6 bases). CDR1 and CDR2 (germline): PRHDT, FYEKMQ (reference sequence). V was clipped by 5 bases and J by 0 bases, with 12 bases between them. The CDR3 runs to 15 residues. CDR3 sequence reads: CASSKRQASTDTQYF. The DNA for the CDR3 is TGTGCCAGCAGCAAGCGACAGGCTAGCACAGATACGCAGTATTTT.

This clone was picked up a small number of times. The rearrangement joins TRBV30 to TRBJ1-2, with D perhaps TRBD1 (5 bases). The germline V and J ends were trimmed by 1 base and 10 bases, with 16 bases remaining between them. The CDR3 consists of 13 residues. From germline, CDR1 is GTSNPN and CDR2 SVGIG (reference sequence). The CDR3 region is CAWSAQGQIPYTF. The CDR3 DNA sequence: TGTGCCTGGAGTGCCCAGGGCCAAATCCCCTACACCTTC.

This clone has a handful of counts. J is TRBJ1-5 and V is TRBV2; maybe TRBD1 (5 bases). There are 14 residues in the CDR3. From germline, CDR1 is SNHLY and CDR2 FYNNEI. V was trimmed by 7 bases and J by 0 bases, leaving 10 bases between them. The CDR3 region has the DNA TGTGCCAGCACCGGGGGGTATAGCAATCAGCCCCAGCATTTT. Translating it yields CASTGGYSNQPQHF.

This clone was recorded a few times. The chain combines TRBV19 with TRBJ1-4; D remains ambiguous. V gave up 5 bases and J gave up 4 bases, with 11 bases separating them. CDR3 size: 14 residues. The germline V gene encodes CDR1 LNHDA and CDR2 SQIVND (reference sequence). DNA for the CDR3: TGTGCCAGTAGTCCTTGGTCGGGTAATGAAAAACTGTTTTTT. This sequence encodes CASSPWSGNEKLFF.

The chain links TRBV5-1 to TRBJ2-7; 7 bases map to TRBD2. Losses at the gene ends were 0 bases for V and 8 bases for J; bases not matched to a gene: 11. Germline CDR1 reads SGHRS; CDR2 reads YFSETQ. The CDR3 consists of 15 residues. CDR3 in amino acids: CASSLDGGGETQQYF. As DNA, the CDR3 is TGCGCCAGCAGCTTGGATGGGGGGGGAGAGACTCAGCAGTACTTC. The entire variable domain, with the rest obtained from reference TRBV5-1 and TRBJ2-7, is as follows: KAGVTQTPRYLIKTRGQQVTLSCSPISGHRSVSWYQQTPGQGLQFLFEYFSETQRNKGNFPGRFSGRQFSNSRSEMNVSTLELGDSALYLCASSLDGGGETQQYFGPGTRLTVT.